This TCR beta chain was identified in a study of beta chain features in type 1 diabetes. Study-level findings and limits: Shortening of TCRB CDR3s, moderate but significant, appeared in all four CD4+ subsets of Type 1 diabetes patients.

The sequenced template was cDNA made from the entire isolated RNA. The protocol was immunoSEQ multiplex PCR, while the TCRdb copy is restricted to in-frame clones and leaves out a portion. The data show some 240,000 clones, 16% seen once. Worth noting for this clone: What it binds is unknown.

Germline V CDR1 and CDR2: SGHDN, FVKESK. V gave up 5 bases and J gave up 3 bases, with 17 bases separating them. This CDR3 comprises 15 residues. The chain recombines TRBV14 with TRBJ2-7, with D possibly being TRBD1 or TRBD2 (5 bases each). The sample was naive CD4+ T cells from blood. The source of this sequence is a man younger than 45 with type 1 diabetes. DNA for the CDR3: TGTGCCAGCAGCAGGACCGGGACGGCCCTCTACGAGCAGTACTTC. Protein: CASSRTGTALYEQYF.